The text below deals with one T cell receptor (beta chain). Its specificity is unknown. The data are from a study of sequential checkpoint blockade in melanoma. About the study: 91 pretreatment tumor DNA samples were TCRβ immunosequenced. Findings of the study overall: In arm A, pretreatment tumor clonality was associated with response.

The assay was immunoSEQ multiplex PCR, and TCRdb's table has in-frame clones only and misses some. This sample has about 12,000 clones, with about a quarter found just once. Specified treatment: randomized to nivolumab then ipilimumab (arm A) or the reverse (arm B). The material was tumor tissue (inferred from file names), obtained from a patient given nivolumab and ipilimumab in sequence. The sequence derives from a human donor with melanoma.

CDR3 sequence: CATSRDLTSVSSYEQYF. The CDR3 region has the DNA TGTGCCACCAGCAGAGATTTGACTAGCGTCAGCTCCTACGAGCAGTACTTC. This chain links TRBV15 with TRBJ2-7; 8 bases map to TRBD2. The ends lost 0 bases at V and 0 bases at J; junction bases unmatched: 7. CDR1 is LNHNV, CDR2 YYDKDF, per germline (reference sequence). The CDR3 is made up of 17 amino acids. Supplemented by reference TRBV15 and TRBJ2-7, the full variable domain reads DAMVIQNPRYQVTQFGKPVTLSCSQTLNHNVMYWYQQKSSQAPKLLFHYYDKDFNNEADTPDNFQSRRPNTSFCFLDIRSPGLGDTAMYLCATSRDLTSVSSYEQYFGPGTRLTVT.